Reported below is one T cell receptor (beta chain). Its antigen remains unidentified. This entry belongs to a study of cytomegalovirus exposure and HLA in healthy donors. The germline CDR1 and CDR2 sequences are KGHSH and LQKENI. V lost 2 bases and J lost 3; bases outside the gene matches: 12. This CDR3 has 18 amino acids. Findings and caveats of the study: Evidence from a later analysis indicated that most CMV-associated TCR beta chains looked HLA-restricted. Among the most significant clusters, several appeared linked to common viral pathogens in a later analysis.

PCR employed 60 Vbeta and 13 Jbeta primers. This table comes from immunoSEQ multiplex PCR, and its TCRdb copy is limited to in-frame clones, with some not included. The table lists around 130,000 clones, roughly 79% of them singletons, with around 1.9% in the top ten. In nominal health when sampled, donors likely had unrecorded immune exposures nonetheless. J is TRBJ2-1 and V is TRBV18; 8 nucleotides match TRBD2. The clonotype originates from a woman aged 50 to 65 in good health and CMV-seronegative. The sequenced material came from PBMCs. In DNA, the CDR3 is TGTGCCAGCTCACCAAGAGTTGGACGGGAGGGACTCTACAATGAGCAGTTCTTC. This encodes CASSPRVGREGLYNEQFF.